One sample yielded the 20 T cell receptor beta chains listed below, sequenced in a study of tumor-infiltrating lymphocytes in primary liver carcinoma. Co-extraction yielded RNA and DNA from 20-30 mg of unsorted bulk tissue. TCR beta cDNA was prepared out of roughly 0.45 ug total RNA by means of a constant-region primer. Three nested multiplex PCR rounds of slightly modified ARM-PCR generated TCR beta libraries. Amplification in the first two PCR rounds was performed using TRBV1-TRBV30 forward primers and a C-beta reverse primer for approximately 10 cycles each. MiXCR, applied by TCRdb to the multiplex PCR reads, yields one record per CDR3 protein. The data show fewer than 75,000 distinct CDR3 sequences, roughly two thirds seen once. Sequencing was done on a sample of liver tumor tissue from sampling region 4. The subset was: tumor region T4, right-lateral pole. The receptors derive from a man aged 35 to 55 with primary liver carcinoma and hepatitis B virus infection.

This clonotype was detected only once. This chain joins TRBV29-1 and TRBJ1-4; D gene unclear. This CDR3 has 13 amino acids. Trimming took off 6 bases at V and 7 bases at J, with 15 bases between the two ends. CDR1 and CDR2 from the germline V gene are SQVTM and ANQGSEA. The CDR3 reads CSVMGGSCEKLFF. Written as DNA, the CDR3 is TGCAGCGTGATGGGAGGGTCGTGTGAAAAACTGTTTTTT.

Points on this clonotype: Compared with germline, one end of the junction differs, possibly owing to a read error. This rearrangement joins TRBV12-3 or TRBV12-4 to TRBJ2-7; TRBD2 matches at 8 bases. The CDR3 loop spans 14 amino acids. CDR3 bases: TGTACCAGCAGTCCAGCGGGAGTAAGGAACGAGCGGTACTTC. Its protein is CTSSPAGVRNERYF.

With respect to this clonotype: The junction departs from germline at one end; a sequencing error may be responsible. The gene calls are TRBV6-6 and TRBJ1-5, with a possible D match to TRBD1 (6 bases). There are 13 residues in the CDR3. CDR1 is MNHNY, CDR2 SVGAGI, per germline (reference sequence). The CDR3 sequence: CASSRDNDQPQHF. CDR3 in DNA: TGTGCCAGCAGTAGGGACAACGATCAGCCCCAACATTTT.

This clonotype was recorded only once. The conserved final phenylalanine or tryptophan is absent from the CDR3, which likely points to a read error. The rearrangement links TRBV7-8 to TRBJ2-5; the match to TRBD1 covers 8 bases. The length of the CDR3 is 15 residues. Germline V gives CDR1 SGHVS, CDR2 FQNEAQ. CDR3 region: CANSLNPQGVETQYL. As DNA, the CDR3 is TGTGCCAACAGCTTAAACCCACAGGGGGTAGAGACCCAGTACCTC.

Worth noting for this clonotype: A read error may be the cause here, since a much bigger clone is one base away. The genes are TRBV11-2 and TRBJ2-1, with TRBD2 matching over 11 bases. Trimming took 4 bases from V and 6 from J; bases not matched to a gene: 8. The germline CDR1 and CDR2 sequences are SGHAT and FQNNGV. The CDR3 covers 16 residues. The DNA of the CDR3 is TGTGCCAGCAGCTACCCCGGGACTAGCGGTATCAATGAGCAGTTCTTC. Translated: CASSYPGTSGINEQFF.

This clonotype is a singleton in its sample. At one end, the junction sequence differs from germline, possibly due to a read error. The chain recombines TRBV10-2 with TRBJ1-5; tentative D call: TRBD1 (5 bases). The CDR3 length is 14 residues. CDR1 and CDR2 (germline): WSHSY, SAAADI. This CDR3 reads CASSESWGNRPHHF. As DNA, the CDR3 is TGCGCCAGCAGTGAGTCATGGGGGAATCGGCCCCACCATTTT.

As for this clonotype: A read error is possible here, since a much larger clone lies one base away. The chain has TRBV19 and TRBJ1-5; 8 nucleotides agree with TRBD1. Per the germline V gene, CDR1 is LNHDA and CDR2 is SQIVND (reference sequence). Trimming at V came to 7 bases and at J to 0 bases, leaving 8 bases not matched to a gene. The CDR3 is 16 residues long. The CDR3 loop is CASNLWGQDSNQPQHF. Here the CDR3 DNA reads TGTGCCAGTAATCTATGGGGACAGGATAGCAATCAGCCCCAGCATTTT.

This clonotype came up many times. This chain connects TRBV6-5 to TRBJ1-2; 8 bases fit TRBD1. Losses at the gene ends were 8 bases for V and 4 bases for J; bases not matched to a gene: 9. The CDR3 loop spans 14 amino acids. Per germline, CDR1 MNHEY and CDR2 SVGAGI. For the CDR3, the DNA is TGTGCCAGCGGACGGACAGGGATTTCCTATGGCTACACCTTC. It translates to CASGRTGISYGYTF.

This clonotype was counted many times. The chain couples TRBV7-9 to TRBJ2-7, with 9 bases that match TRBD1. There are 13 residues in the CDR3. CDR1 and CDR2 (germline): SEHNR, FQNEAQ (reference sequence). The V segment lost 7 bases and the J segment 2 bases; nucleotides outside the gene matches: 3. CDR3 sequence reads: CASKQGAAYEQYF. CDR3 DNA sequence: TGTGCCAGCAAACAGGGGGCGGCCTACGAGCAGTACTTC.

Of note for this clonotype: The junction departs from germline at one end; a sequencing error may be responsible. J is TRBJ2-1 and V is TRBV11-2; TRBD2 aligns across 7 bases. This CDR3 has 19 residues. CDR1 and CDR2 (germline): SGHAT, FQNNGV. In DNA, the CDR3 is TGTGCCAGCGGCTTATTAAAGGCTTCCGAGACAAGCGGGAAGAATGAGCAGTTCTTC. Protein product: CASGLLKASETSGKNEQFF.

This clonotype was observed once. This may come from a read error, since a much larger clone is one base off. The rearrangement links TRBV28 to TRBJ2-3; 9 nucleotides align to TRBD2. The V segment lost 6 bases and the J segment 5 bases; nucleotides outside the gene matches: 12. The CDR3 totals 16 residues. Germline V lookup: CDR1 MDHEN, CDR2 SYDVKM. The CDR3 is CASSLWASGIGDTQYF. The CDR3 coding sequence is TGTGCCAGCAGCCTCTGGGCTAGCGGGATAGGAGATACGCAGTATTTT.

The rearrangement links TRBV19 to TRBJ2-7; D not certain. Trimming left V 6 bases short and J 0 bases short, with 15 bases between. Germline-derived CDR1 and CDR2 are LNHDA and SQIVND (reference sequence). The CDR3 totals 15 residues. CDR3 bases: TGTGCCAGTAGCCGATGGATAGGGTGCTCCTACGAGCAGTACTTC. This gives the protein CASSRWIGCSYEQYF.

Notes on this clonotype: A single base separates this from a much larger clone, so it may be a read error. The chain employs TRBV30 and TRBJ2-7; 11 bases agree with TRBD2. CDR3 length: 13 amino acids. CDR1 and CDR2 (germline): GTSNPN, SVGIG (reference sequence). This CDR3 reads CAGTPSGRFEKYF. CDR3 nucleotides: TGTGCCGGCACCCCTAGCGGGAGGTTCGAGAAGTACTTC.

This chain links TRBV29-1 with TRBJ1-2; a possible D gene is TRBD1 (5 bases). Germline CDR1 and CDR2: SQVTM and ANQGSEA. The CDR3 totals 15 residues. V was pared by 4 bases and J by 4 bases, with 19 bases between. CDR3 nucleotides: TGCAGCGTTGGGCAGGGCTGGGGCATGGTCTATGGCTACACCTTC. As protein: CSVGQGWGMVYGYTF.

Comment on this clonotype: Just one base apart from a much larger clone, this may be a read error. The CDR3 end shows no conserved phenylalanine or tryptophan, and so a read error is likely. The chain combines TRBV29-1 with TRBJ2-5; D ambiguous. CDR1 and CDR2 (germline): SQVTM, ANQGSEA. Deletions cut 0 bases from V and 5 bases from J, with 4 bases between. The CDR3 covers 11 residues. The CDR3 DNA follows: TGCAGCGTTGAAGATATGGAGACCCAGTACTCC. Translating it yields CSVEDMETQYS.

About this clonotype itself: Germline and junction disagree at one end, which may indicate a read error. The V gene is TRBV29-1, the J gene TRBJ2-5; no clear D. The CDR3 has 14 residues. Germline assignment: CDR1 SQVTM and CDR2 ANQGSEA. The CDR3 DNA follows: TGCAACGTTGAAGTAGCCCTCCATCAAGAGACCCAGTACTTC. Encoded protein: CNVEVALHQETQYF.

This clonotype was observed at least ten times. In DNA, the CDR3 is TGTGCCAGTCGGCGAGGGGGGATGAACACTGAAGCTTTCTTT. It encodes CASRRGGMNTEAFF. The chain uses TRBV6-2 or TRBV6-3 and TRBJ1-1; D perhaps matches TRBD1 (6 bases). This CDR3 has 14 amino acids. V lost 9 bases and J 0 bases, leaving 14 bases between the germline ends. Germline lookup yields CDR1 MNHEY and CDR2 SVGEGT.

In regard to this clonotype: At one end the junction does not follow the germline gene, possibly because of a read error. The rearrangement joins TRBV11-2 to TRBJ2-5; 10 bases match TRBD2. Germline loops: CDR1 SGHAT, CDR2 FQNNGV. The CDR3 has 18 amino acids. The CDR3 coding sequence is TGTACCAGCAGCTTAGATCTGTGGCCTAGCGGGAGACGAGAGACCCAGTACTTC. It specifies CTSSLDLWPSGRRETQYF. The full variable domain, its missing parts supplied by reference TRBV11-2 and TRBJ2-5, is EAGVAQSPRYKIIEKRQSVAFWCNPISGHATLYWYQQILGQGPKLLIQFQNNGVVDDSQLPKDRFSAERLKGVDSTLKIQPAKLEDSAVYLCTSSLDLWPSGRRETQYFGPGTRLLVL.

Regarding this clonotype: A much larger clone differs by one base, so this may be a read error. The rearrangement uses TRBV11-2 and TRBJ2-6; TRBD1 might be the D (5 bases). The germline gives CDR1 SGHAT, CDR2 FQNNGV. The CDR3 extends over 16 amino acids. Here the CDR3 DNA reads TGCGCCAGCAGCTTATCGTCAGGGATTGGGGCCAACGTCATGACTTTC. Its protein is CASSLSSGIGANVMTF.

Points on this clonotype: Compared with germline, one end of the junction differs, possibly owing to a read error. The V call is TRBV6-5, the J call TRBJ1-5, with D hard to call. The germline CDR1 and CDR2 sequences are MNHEY and SVGAGI. The CDR3 runs to 13 residues. The CDR3 loop is CASNYGRNQPQHF. The CDR3 region has the DNA TGTGCCAGCAATTACGGGAGGAATCAACCCCAGCATTTT.